These 24 T cell receptor beta chains came from one sample sequenced in a study of OX40 agonist ivuxolimab in advanced cancers. The table came from immunoSEQ multiplex PCR; TCRdb's copy has only in-frame clones and leaves some out. Of some 77,000 clones in the sample, roughly 88% were seen once. This specimen consisted of CD4+ or CD8+ T cells sorted from blood, obtained in a trial of the OX40 agonist ivuxolimab. The receptors were gathered from an adult with an advanced solid tumor such as melanoma, head and neck, liver or kidney cancer.

CDR3 in amino acids: CASSPYSGGFRETQYF. The CDR3, as DNA: TGTGCCAGCAGCCCCTATAGCGGGGGGTTTAGAGAGACCCAGTACTTC. The V call is TRBV27, the J call TRBJ2-5, with TRBD2 matching 10 bases. Germline V gene lookup returns CDR1 MNHEY and CDR2 SMNVEV (reference sequence). The junction had 11 bases not matched to a gene; V was cut back by 6 bases and J by 4 bases. This CDR3 is 16 amino acids long.

This sequence joins TRBV5-6 and TRBJ2-3; D not resolved. V was clipped by 1 base and J by 2 bases, with 5 bases between them. This CDR3 comprises 13 residues. Germline V gene sequence: CDR1 SGHDT, CDR2 YYEEEE. The CDR3 protein is CASSLRITDTQYF. For the CDR3, the DNA is TGTGCCAGCAGCTTGCGCATCACAGATACGCAGTATTTT.

CDR3 DNA: TGTGCCAGCAGCCAACAGGGGGGAGGGCTAGGGGGTGATGCCCAGTACTTC. Amino acids: CASSQQGGGLGGDAQYF. The chain recombines TRBV5-4 with TRBJ2-5; D is perhaps TRBD1 (8 bases). The V end was cut by 4 bases, the J end by 9 bases, with 28 bases between. This CDR3 region has 17 residues. CDR1 is SGHNT and CDR2 is YYREEE in the germline V gene (reference sequence). The full variable domain, in which reference TRBV5-4 and TRBJ2-5 provide the parts outside the CDR3, is ETGVTQSPTHLIKTRGQQVTLRCSSQSGHNTVSWYQQALGQGPQFIFQYYREEENGRGNFPPRFSGLQFPNYSSELNVNALELDDSALYLCASSQQGGGLGGDAQYFGPGTRLLVL.

Written as DNA, the CDR3 is TGTGCCAGCAGCCCACACCAGGGGTCAGAGAAACTGTTTTTT. The encoded protein is CASSPHQGSEKLFF. The chain carries TRBV9 and TRBJ1-4, with D possibly TRBD1 on 6 matching bases. V lost 4 bases, J lost 11 bases, and 18 bases lay in between. This CDR3 contains 14 residues. The germline V gene has CDR1 SGDLS and CDR2 YYNGEE.

This chain links TRBV7-2 with TRBJ2-3; 8 bases are shared with TRBD1. The length of the CDR3 is 15 residues. Germline trimming cut 4 bases from V and 4 bases from J; bases unmatched to any gene: 7. The germline gives CDR1 SGHTA, CDR2 FQGNSA. CDR3 sequence (DNA): TGTGCCAGCAGCTCTTGGGACAGGCGGGCAGATACGCAGTATTTT. As protein: CASSSWDRRADTQYF.

The chain carries TRBV7-9 and TRBJ2-1; possibly TRBD2 for D (6 bases). The CDR3 has 14 residues. The V gene lost 0 bases and the J gene lost 8 bases, with 11 bases spanning the gap. CDR1 SEHNR and CDR2 FQNEAQ come from the germline V gene (reference sequence). The CDR3 protein is CASSLAPGRHEQFF. CDR3 bases: TGTGCCAGCAGCTTAGCCCCAGGGAGGCATGAGCAGTTCTTC.

The chain couples TRBV5-8 to TRBJ2-1, with D perhaps TRBD1 (6 bases). With 6 bases removed from V and 7 bases from J, the gap between germline ends came to 14 bases. The CDR3 runs 13 residues. CDR1 and CDR2 (germline): SGHTS, YDEGEE. DNA for the CDR3: TGTGCCAGCAACCGAGGACAGTCTAATGAGCAGTTCTTC. It is translated as CASNRGQSNEQFF.

The chain uses TRBV7-2 and TRBJ2-4, with 8 bases fitting TRBD1. CDR1 and CDR2 from the germline V gene are SGHTA and FQGNSA. The CDR3 length is 18 residues. The V and J ends lost 3 bases and 2 bases, in that order; junction bases with no gene match: 12. CDR3: CASSFVGSQGATKNIQYF. The CDR3 coding sequence is TGTGCCAGCAGCTTCGTAGGGTCGCAGGGGGCTACCAAAAACATTCAGTACTTC.

J is TRBJ2-3 and V is TRBV29-1; no definite D call. This CDR3 spans 12 amino acids. CDR1 and CDR2 from the germline V gene are SQVTM and ANQGSEA. V lost 7 bases, J lost 3 bases, and 11 bases lay in between. CDR3 residues: CSAEVVTDTQYF. In nucleotides, the CDR3 is TGCAGCGCCGAGGTGGTTACAGATACGCAGTATTTT.

The chain recombines TRBV28 with TRBJ1-5, with unresolved D. Trimming took 5 bases from V and 2 from J, leaving 7 bases between them. CDR3 size: 13 residues. CDR1 and CDR2 from the germline V gene are MDHEN and SYDVKM. The DNA for the CDR3 is TGTGCCAGCAGTACCTGGGGCAATCAGCCCCAGCATTTT. This translates into CASSTWGNQPQHF.

The J gene is TRBJ1-3, the V gene TRBV9; the D gene is possibly TRBD1 (6 bases). The germline V gene has CDR1 SGDLS and CDR2 YYNGEE. CDR3 size: 16 residues. V was cut by 0 bases and J by 0 bases, with 10 bases left in between. The CDR3 sequence is CASSVGGARSGNTIYF. DNA of the CDR3: TGTGCCAGCAGCGTAGGGGGGGCCCGCTCTGGAAACACCATATATTTT.

The V call is TRBV5-6, the J call TRBJ2-7; D might be TRBD2 (5 bases). Between the trimmed V and J ends, which lost 3 bases and 3 bases, there was a span of 10 bases. CDR1 is SGHDT, CDR2 YYEEEE, per germline. The CDR3 loop spans 13 amino acids. The CDR3: CASSYRTYYEQYF. In nucleotides, the CDR3 is TGTGCCAGCAGCTACCGGACTTACTACGAGCAGTACTTC.

This chain joins TRBV18 and TRBJ2-4; 8 bases line up with TRBD1. V dropped 4 bases and J dropped 7; count of bases not matched to a gene: 6. This CDR3 contains 14 residues. Looked up from germline, CDR1 is KGHSH and CDR2 is LQKENI. The CDR3 loop reads CASSLTGGTNIQYF. CDR3 nucleotides: TGTGCCAGCTCACTTACAGGGGGTACGAACATTCAGTACTTC.

This CDR3 is CASSYLGGLGTQYF. CDR3 sequence (DNA): TGTGCCAGCAGTTACTTGGGAGGTTTGGGGACCCAGTACTTC. The chain carries TRBV6-5 and TRBJ2-5, with D maybe TRBD2 (6 bases). Between the trimmed V and J ends, which lost 1 base and 7 bases, there was a span of 13 bases. The germline V gene encodes CDR1 MNHEY and CDR2 SVGAGI. The CDR3 length is 14 residues.

Only a few counts were recorded for this clone. The genes are TRBV10-3 and TRBJ2-7; no clear D gene. The CDR3 loop spans 14 amino acids. Germline V lookup: CDR1 ENHRY, CDR2 SYGVKD. Trimming pared 2 bases from V and 3 bases from J, leaving 11 bases between. CDR3 amino acids: CAISERLNNYEQYF. CDR3 nucleotide sequence: TGTGCCATCAGTGAGCGGCTAAACAACTACGAGCAGTACTTC.

The chain employs TRBV19 and TRBJ1-1; unclear D gene. Germline V gives CDR1 LNHDA, CDR2 SQIVND (reference sequence). The CDR3 loop spans 13 amino acids. Between the trimmed V and J ends, which lost 3 bases and 7 bases, there was a span of 12 bases. CDR3 nucleotide sequence: TGTGCCAGTAGTATCACCCGCCGGAGTGAAGCTTTCTTT. Residues: CASSITRRSEAFF.

The rearrangement uses TRBV7-2 and TRBJ2-5, with 8 positions matching TRBD1. With 5 bases clipped from V and 5 bases from J, the junction kept 7 bases outside the gene matches. This CDR3 has 14 residues. The germline gives CDR1 SGHTA, CDR2 FQGNSA. The CDR3 loop is CASSPFRTGETQYF. CDR3 coding DNA: TGTGCCAGCAGCCCCTTCCGGACAGGGGAGACCCAGTACTTC.

The genes are TRBV5-4 and TRBJ2-7; D uncertain. The CDR3 is made up of 12 amino acids. Germline V CDR1 and CDR2: SGHNT, YYREEE (reference sequence). Trimming left V 5 bases short and J 3 bases short, with 9 bases between. Written as DNA, the CDR3 is TGTGCCAGCAGGTCACTATTCTACGAGCAGTACTTC. It specifies CASRSLFYEQYF.

The rearrangement uses TRBV4-2 and TRBJ2-2; maybe TRBD1 (6 bases). Germline CDR1 and CDR2: LGHNA and YNFKEQ. CDR3 length: 17 amino acids. V lost 1 base to trimming and J lost 7 bases, with 19 bases between them. This CDR3 is CASSQGNLRGSGGELFF. CDR3 nucleotides: TGTGCCAGCAGCCAAGGGAATTTGAGGGGGTCGGGCGGGGAGCTGTTTTTT.

The gene calls are TRBV29-1 and TRBJ2-1, with 11 positions matching TRBD2. This CDR3 is 18 amino acids long. The germline CDR1 and CDR2 sequences are SQVTM and ANQGSEA. V gave up 0 bases and J gave up 1 base; unmatched junction bases: 8. CDR3 sequence reads: CSVEDLAGGPPSYNEQFF. In DNA, the CDR3 is TGCAGCGTTGAAGATCTAGCGGGGGGTCCCCCTTCCTACAATGAGCAGTTCTTC.

J is TRBJ2-3 and V is TRBV7-9, with 10 bases lining up with TRBD2. Trimming at V came to 1 base and at J to 7 bases, leaving 2 bases not matched to a gene. The CDR3 length is 14 residues. Germline V CDR1 and CDR2: SEHNR, FQNEAQ (reference sequence). The CDR3 is CASSLGSGGNTQYF. CDR3 nucleotides: TGTGCCAGCAGCTTAGGTAGCGGGGGGAATACGCAGTATTTT.

The chain couples TRBV5-1 to TRBJ2-3; TRBD2 matches at 7 bases. Germline values: CDR1 SGHRS, CDR2 YFSETQ. With 3 bases clipped from V and 4 bases from J, the junction kept 5 bases outside the gene matches. The CDR3 sequence is 14 residues long. CDR3 in amino acids: CASSSGLDPDTQYF. CDR3 nucleotides: TGCGCCAGCAGCTCCGGACTAGACCCAGATACGCAGTATTTT.

This chain links TRBV11-3 with TRBJ2-3; D perhaps matches TRBD2 (7 bases). In germline, CDR1 is SGHNT, CDR2 YENEEA. The CDR3 runs 16 residues. Trimming left V 5 bases short and J 2 bases short, with 17 bases between. The CDR3, as DNA: TGTGCCAGCAGCAAAACGGGGGGCCGGTCCACAGATACGCAGTATTTT. As protein: CASSKTGGRSTDTQYF.

This rearrangement joins TRBV4-2 to TRBJ1-2; no definite D call. V lost 0 bases and J 7 bases, leaving 15 bases between the germline ends. CDR1 and CDR2 (germline): LGHNA, YNFKEQ. This CDR3 has 15 amino acids. DNA for the CDR3: TGTGCCAGCAGCCAAGATCTGGGCCAAGAGGGTGGCTACACCTTC. Amino acid sequence: CASSQDLGQEGGYTF.